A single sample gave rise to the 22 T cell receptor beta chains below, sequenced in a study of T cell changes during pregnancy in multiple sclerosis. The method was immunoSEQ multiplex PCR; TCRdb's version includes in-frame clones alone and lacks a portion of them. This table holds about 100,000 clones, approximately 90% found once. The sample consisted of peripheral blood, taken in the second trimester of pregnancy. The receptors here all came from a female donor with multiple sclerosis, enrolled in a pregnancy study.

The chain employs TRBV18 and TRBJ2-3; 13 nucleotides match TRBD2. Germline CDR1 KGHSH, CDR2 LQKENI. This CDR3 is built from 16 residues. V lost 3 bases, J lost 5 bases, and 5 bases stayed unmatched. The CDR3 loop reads CASSPGTSGTLDTQYF. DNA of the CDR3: TGTGCCAGCTCACCGGGGACTAGCGGGACTTTAGATACGCAGTATTTT.

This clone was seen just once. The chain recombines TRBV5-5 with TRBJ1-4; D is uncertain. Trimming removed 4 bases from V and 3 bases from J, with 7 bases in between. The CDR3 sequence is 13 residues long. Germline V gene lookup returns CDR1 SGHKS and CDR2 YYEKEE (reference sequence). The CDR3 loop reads CASSLVANEKLFF. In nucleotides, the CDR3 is TGTGCCAGCAGCCTAGTAGCTAATGAAAAACTGTTTTTT.

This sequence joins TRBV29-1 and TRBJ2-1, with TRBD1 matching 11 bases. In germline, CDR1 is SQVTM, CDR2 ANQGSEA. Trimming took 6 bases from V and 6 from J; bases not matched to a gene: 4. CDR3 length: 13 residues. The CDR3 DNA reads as TGCAGCGTAACCGGGACAGGGGGCAATGAGCAGTTCTTC. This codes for CSVTGTGGNEQFF.

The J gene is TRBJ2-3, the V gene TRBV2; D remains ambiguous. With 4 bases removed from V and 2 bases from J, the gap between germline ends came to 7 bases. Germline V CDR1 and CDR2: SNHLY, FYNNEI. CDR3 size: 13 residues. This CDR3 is CASSARYTDTQYF. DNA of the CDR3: TGTGCCAGCAGTGCGCGGTACACAGATACGCAGTATTTT.

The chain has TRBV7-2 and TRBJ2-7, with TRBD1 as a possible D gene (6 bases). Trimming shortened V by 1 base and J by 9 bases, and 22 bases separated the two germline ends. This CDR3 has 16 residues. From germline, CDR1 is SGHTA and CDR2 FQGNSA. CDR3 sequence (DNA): TGTGCCAGCAGCTTAGACGTGTTATGGACAGAAGGCGGGCAGTACTTC. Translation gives CASSLDVLWTEGGQYF.

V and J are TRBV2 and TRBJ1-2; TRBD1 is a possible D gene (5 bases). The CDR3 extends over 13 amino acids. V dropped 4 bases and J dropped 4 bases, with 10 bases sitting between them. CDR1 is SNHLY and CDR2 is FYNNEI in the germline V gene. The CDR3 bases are TGTGCCAGCAGTGTGACAGCAACCTATGGCTACACCTTC. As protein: CASSVTATYGYTF.

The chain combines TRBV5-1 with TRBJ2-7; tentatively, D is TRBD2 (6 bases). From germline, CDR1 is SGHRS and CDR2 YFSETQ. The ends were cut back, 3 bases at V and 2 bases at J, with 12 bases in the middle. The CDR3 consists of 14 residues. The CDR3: CASSSGGSPYEQYF. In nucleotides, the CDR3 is TGCGCCAGCAGCTCCGGGGGTTCCCCCTACGAGCAGTACTTC.

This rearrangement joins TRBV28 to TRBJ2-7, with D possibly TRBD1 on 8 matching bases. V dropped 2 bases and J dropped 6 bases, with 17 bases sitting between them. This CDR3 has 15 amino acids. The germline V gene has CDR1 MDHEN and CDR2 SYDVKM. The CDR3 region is CASSLADREGGEQYF. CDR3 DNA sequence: TGTGCCAGCAGTTTAGCGGACAGGGAGGGGGGCGAGCAGTACTTC.

Here the CDR3 DNA reads TGTGCCAGCAGCGTAGACCCGGGAGGCGGCACCGGGGAGCTGTTTTTT. Encoded protein: CASSVDPGGGTGELFF. The genes are TRBV9 and TRBJ2-2, with 7 bases lining up with TRBD2. The CDR3 is 16 residues long. V was clipped by 0 bases and J by 4 bases; unmatched bases: 6. Germline V gene lookup returns CDR1 SGDLS and CDR2 YYNGEE.

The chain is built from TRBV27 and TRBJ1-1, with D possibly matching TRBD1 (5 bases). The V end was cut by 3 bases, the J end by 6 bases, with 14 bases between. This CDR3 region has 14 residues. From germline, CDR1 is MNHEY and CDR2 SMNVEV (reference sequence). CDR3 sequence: CASSFQGPNSEAFF. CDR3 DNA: TGTGCCAGCAGTTTCCAGGGTCCAAACTCTGAAGCTTTCTTT.

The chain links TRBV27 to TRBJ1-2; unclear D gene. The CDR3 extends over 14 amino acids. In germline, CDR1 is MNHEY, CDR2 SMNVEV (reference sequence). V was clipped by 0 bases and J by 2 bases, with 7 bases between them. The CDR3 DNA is TGTGCCAGCAGTTTATCGTCAGTAAACTATGGCTACACCTTC. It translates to CASSLSSVNYGYTF.

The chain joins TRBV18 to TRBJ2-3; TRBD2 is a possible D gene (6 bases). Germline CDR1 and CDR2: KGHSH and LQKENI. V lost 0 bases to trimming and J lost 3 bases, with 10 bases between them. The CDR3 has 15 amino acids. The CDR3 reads CASSPPLGGTDTQYF. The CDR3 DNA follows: TGTGCCAGCTCACCACCTCTGGGGGGTACAGATACGCAGTATTTT.

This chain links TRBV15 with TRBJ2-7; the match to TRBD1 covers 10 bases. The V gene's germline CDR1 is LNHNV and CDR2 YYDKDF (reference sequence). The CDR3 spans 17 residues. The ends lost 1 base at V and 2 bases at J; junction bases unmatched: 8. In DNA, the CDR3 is TGTGCCACCAGCAGAGTGGGGGACAGGGGACTCCCCTACGAGCAGTACTTC. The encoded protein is CATSRVGDRGLPYEQYF.

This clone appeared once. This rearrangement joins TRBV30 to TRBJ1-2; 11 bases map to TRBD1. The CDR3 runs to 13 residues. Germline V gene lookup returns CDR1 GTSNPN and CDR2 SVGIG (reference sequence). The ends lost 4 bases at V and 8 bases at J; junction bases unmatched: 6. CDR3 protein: CAWTGQGAGGYTF. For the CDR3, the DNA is TGTGCCTGGACCGGACAGGGGGCGGGGGGCTACACCTTC.

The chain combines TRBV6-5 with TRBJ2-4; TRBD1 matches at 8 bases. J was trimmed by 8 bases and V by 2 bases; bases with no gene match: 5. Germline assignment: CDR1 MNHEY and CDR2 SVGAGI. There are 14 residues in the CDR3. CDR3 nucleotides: TGTGCCAGCAGTTACGGACAGGGTTTGGACATTCAGTACTTC. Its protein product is CASSYGQGLDIQYF.

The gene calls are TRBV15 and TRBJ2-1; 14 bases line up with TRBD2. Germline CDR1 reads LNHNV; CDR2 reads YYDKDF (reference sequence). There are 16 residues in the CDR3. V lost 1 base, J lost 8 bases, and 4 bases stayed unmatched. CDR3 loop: CATSRGQGLAGDEQFF. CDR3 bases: TGTGCCACCAGCAGAGGTCAGGGACTAGCGGGAGATGAGCAGTTCTTC.

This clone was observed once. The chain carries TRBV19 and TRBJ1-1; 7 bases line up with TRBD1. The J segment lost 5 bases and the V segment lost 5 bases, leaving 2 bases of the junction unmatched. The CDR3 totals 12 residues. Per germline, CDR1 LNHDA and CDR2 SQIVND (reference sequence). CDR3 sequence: CASSSGGTEAFF. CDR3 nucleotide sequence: TGTGCCAGTAGTTCAGGGGGGACTGAAGCTTTCTTT.

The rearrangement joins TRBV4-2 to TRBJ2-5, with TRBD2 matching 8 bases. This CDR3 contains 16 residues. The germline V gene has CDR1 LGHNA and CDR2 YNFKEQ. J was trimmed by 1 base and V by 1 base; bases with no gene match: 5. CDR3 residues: CASSQVGLAGQETQYF. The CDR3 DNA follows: TGTGCCAGCAGCCAAGTAGGGCTAGCGGGCCAAGAGACCCAGTACTTC.

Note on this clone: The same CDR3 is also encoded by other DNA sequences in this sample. The chain's CDR3 is CASSSRTGNQPQHF. In DNA, the CDR3 is TGTGCCAGTAGTTCCCGGACAGGGAATCAGCCCCAGCATTTT. The V call is TRBV19, the J call TRBJ1-5, with 8 bases fitting TRBD1. The CDR3 runs 14 residues. Germline V gene lookup returns CDR1 LNHDA and CDR2 SQIVND (reference sequence). V was clipped by 5 bases and J by 4 bases; unmatched bases: 4.

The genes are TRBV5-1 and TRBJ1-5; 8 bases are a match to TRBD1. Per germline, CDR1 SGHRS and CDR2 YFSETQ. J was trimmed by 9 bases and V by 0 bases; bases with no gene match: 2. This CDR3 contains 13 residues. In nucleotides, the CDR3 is TGCGCCAGCAGCTTGGGACAGGGGACGCCCCAGCATTTT. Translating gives CASSLGQGTPQHF.

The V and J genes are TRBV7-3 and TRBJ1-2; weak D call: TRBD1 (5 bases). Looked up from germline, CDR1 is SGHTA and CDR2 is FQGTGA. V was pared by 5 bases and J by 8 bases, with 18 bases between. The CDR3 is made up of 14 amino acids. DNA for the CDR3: TGTGCCAGCAGCCCGCGGCAGGGTGTGAGCGGCTACACCTTC. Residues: CASSPRQGVSGYTF.

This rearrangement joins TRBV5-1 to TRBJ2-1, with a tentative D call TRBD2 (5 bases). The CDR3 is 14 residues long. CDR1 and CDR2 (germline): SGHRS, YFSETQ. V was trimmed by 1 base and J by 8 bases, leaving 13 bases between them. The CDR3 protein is CASSLSGWADEQFF. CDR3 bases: TGCGCCAGCAGCTTGTCGGGGTGGGCCGATGAGCAGTTCTTC.